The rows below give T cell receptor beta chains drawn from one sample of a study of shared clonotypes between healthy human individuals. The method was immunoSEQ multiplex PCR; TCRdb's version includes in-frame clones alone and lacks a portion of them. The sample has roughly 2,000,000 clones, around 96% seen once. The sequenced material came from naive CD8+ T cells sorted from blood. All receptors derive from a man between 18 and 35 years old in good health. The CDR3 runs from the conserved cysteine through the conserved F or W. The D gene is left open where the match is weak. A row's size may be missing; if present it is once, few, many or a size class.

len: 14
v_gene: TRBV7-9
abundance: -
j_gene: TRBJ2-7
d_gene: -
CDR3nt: TGTGCCAGCAGCAATCCAGACTCGCTGGACGAGCAGTACTTC
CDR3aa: CASSNPDSLDEQYF

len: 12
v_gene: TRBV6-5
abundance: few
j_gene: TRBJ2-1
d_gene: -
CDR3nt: TGTGCCAGCAGTTATGGGGGCAATGAGCAGTTCTTC
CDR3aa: CASSYGGNEQFF

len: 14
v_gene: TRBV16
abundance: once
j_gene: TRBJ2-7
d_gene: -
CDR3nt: TGTGCCAGCAGCCAAGGGGGACGCCTCTACGAGCAGTACTTC
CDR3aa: CASSQGGRLYEQYF

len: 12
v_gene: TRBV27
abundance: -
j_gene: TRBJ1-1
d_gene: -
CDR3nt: TGTGCCAGCATAGGGATGGGTACTGAAGCTTTCTTT
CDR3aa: CASIGMGTEAFF

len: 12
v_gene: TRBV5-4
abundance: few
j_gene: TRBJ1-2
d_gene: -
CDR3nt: TGTGCCAGCAGCTTGGAGGGGGACGGCTACACCTTC
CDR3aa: CASSLEGDGYTF

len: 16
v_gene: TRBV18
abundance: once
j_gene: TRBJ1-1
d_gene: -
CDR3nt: TGTGCCAGCTCACCAAAGGACTCCCCTTGGTCAACTGAAGCTTTCTTT
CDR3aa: CASSPKDSPWSTEAFF

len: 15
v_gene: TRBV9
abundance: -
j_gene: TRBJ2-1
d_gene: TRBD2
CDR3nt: TGTGCCAGCAGCGTAACCGGGACTAGCGTATATGAGCAGTTCTTC
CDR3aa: CASSVTGTSVYEQFF

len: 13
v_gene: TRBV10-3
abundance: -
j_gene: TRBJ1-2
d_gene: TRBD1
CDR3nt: TGTGCCATCGGGACAGGGCCAAACTATGGCTACACCTTC
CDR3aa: CAIGTGPNYGYTF

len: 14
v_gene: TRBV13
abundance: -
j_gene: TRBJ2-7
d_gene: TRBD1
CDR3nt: TGTGCCAGCAGCCACGACAGGGATCTCTACGAGCAGTACTTC
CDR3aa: CASSHDRDLYEQYF

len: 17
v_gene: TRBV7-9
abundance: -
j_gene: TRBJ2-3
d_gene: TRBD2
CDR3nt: TGTGCCAGCAGCTCCCCCGGACTAGCGGGGGTCACAGATACGCAGTATTTT
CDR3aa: CASSSPGLAGVTDTQYF

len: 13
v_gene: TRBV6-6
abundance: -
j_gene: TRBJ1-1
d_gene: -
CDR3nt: TGTGCCAGCGCGGGGGGGTATAATACTGAAGCTTTCTTT
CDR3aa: CASAGGYNTEAFF

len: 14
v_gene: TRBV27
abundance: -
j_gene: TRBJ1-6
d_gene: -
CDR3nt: TGTGCCAGCAGTTTAGCAGGGGATAATTCACCCCTCCACTTT
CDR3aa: CASSLAGDNSPLHF

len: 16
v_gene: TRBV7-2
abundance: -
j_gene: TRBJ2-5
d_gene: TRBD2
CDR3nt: TGTGCCAGCAGCTCGGGACTAGCGGGGGGAAAAGAGACCCAGTACTTC
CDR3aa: CASSSGLAGGKETQYF